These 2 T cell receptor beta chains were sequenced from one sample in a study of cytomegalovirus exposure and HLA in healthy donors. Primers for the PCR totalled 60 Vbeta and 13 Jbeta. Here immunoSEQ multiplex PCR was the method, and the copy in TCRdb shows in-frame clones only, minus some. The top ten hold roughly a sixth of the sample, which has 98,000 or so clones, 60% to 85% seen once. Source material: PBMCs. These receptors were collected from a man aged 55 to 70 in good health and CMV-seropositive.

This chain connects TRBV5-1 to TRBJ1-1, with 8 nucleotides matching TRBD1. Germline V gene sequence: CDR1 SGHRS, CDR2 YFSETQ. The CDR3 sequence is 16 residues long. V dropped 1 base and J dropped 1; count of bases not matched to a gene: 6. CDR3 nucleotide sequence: TGCGCCAGCAGCTTGACGGCGGGGACAGGGAACACTGAAGCTTTCTTT. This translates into CASSLTAGTGNTEAFF.

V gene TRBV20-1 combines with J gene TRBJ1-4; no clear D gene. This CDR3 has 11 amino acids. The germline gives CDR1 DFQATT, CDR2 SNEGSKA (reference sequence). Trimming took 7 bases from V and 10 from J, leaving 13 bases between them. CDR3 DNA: TGCAGTGGGCCAACCAGTGGAAAACTGTTTTTT. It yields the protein CSGPTSGKLFF.